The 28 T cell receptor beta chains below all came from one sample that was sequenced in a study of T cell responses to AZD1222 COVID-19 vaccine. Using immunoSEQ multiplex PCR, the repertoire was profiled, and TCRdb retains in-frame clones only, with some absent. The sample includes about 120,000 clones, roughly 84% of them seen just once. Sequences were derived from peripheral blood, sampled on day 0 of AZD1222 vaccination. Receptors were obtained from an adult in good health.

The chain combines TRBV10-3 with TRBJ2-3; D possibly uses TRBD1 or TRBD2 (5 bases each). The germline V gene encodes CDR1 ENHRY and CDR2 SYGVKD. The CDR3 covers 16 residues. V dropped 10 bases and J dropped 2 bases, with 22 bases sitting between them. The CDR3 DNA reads TGTGCCACCCTTACCGGGACCTCCCCAAACACAGATACGCAGTATTTT. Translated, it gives CATLTGTSPNTDTQYF.

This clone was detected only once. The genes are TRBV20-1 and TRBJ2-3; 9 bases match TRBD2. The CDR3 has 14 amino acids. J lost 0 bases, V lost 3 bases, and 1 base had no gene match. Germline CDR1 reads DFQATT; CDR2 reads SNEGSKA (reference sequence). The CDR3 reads CSASSGGSTDTQYF. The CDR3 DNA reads TGCAGTGCTAGTAGCGGGGGAAGCACAGATACGCAGTATTTT.

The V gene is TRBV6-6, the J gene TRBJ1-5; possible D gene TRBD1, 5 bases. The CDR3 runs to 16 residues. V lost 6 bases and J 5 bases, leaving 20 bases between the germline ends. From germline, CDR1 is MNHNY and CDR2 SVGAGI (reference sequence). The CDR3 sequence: CASSLFGQGLHQPQHF. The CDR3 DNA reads TGTGCCAGCAGCCTCTTCGGGCAGGGCCTTCATCAGCCCCAGCATTTT.

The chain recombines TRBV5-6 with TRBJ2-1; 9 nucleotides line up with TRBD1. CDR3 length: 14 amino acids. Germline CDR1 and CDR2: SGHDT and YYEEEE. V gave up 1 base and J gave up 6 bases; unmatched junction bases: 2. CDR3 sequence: CASSLRGQGNEQFF. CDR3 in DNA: TGTGCCAGCAGCTTGCGGGGACAGGGCAATGAGCAGTTCTTC.

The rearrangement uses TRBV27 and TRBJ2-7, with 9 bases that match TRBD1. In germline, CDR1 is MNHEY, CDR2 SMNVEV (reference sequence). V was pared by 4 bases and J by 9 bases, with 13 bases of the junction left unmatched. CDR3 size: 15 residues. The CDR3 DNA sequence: TGTGCCAGCAGTTCCTCTGGGACAGGGTCTTTCTGGCAGTACTTC. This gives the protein CASSSSGTGSFWQYF.

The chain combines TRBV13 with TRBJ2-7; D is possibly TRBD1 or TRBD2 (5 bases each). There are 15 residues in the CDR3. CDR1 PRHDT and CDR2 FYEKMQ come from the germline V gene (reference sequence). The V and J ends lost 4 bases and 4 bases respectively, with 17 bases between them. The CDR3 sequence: CASSWTGQGRYEQYF. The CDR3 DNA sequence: TGTGCCAGCAGCTGGACGGGGCAGGGACGATACGAGCAGTACTTC.

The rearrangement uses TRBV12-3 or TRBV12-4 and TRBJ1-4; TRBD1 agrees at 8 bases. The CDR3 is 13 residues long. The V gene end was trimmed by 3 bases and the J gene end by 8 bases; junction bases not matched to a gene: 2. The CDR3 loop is CASSLGTGEKLFF. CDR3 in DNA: TGTGCCAGCAGTTTGGGGACAGGAGAAAAACTGTTTTTT.

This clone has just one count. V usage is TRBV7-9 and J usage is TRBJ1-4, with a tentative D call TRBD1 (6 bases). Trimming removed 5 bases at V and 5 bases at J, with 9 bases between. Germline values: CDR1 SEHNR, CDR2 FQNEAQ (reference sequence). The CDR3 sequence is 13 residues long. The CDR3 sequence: CASSPGVNEKLFF. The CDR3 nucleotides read TGTGCCAGCAGCCCAGGGGTAAATGAAAAACTGTTTTTT.

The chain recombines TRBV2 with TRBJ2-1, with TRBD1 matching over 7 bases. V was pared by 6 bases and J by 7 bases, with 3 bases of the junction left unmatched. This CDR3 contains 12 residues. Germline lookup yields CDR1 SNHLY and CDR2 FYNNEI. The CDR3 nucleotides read TGTGCCAGCAGGGGACAGTTAAATGAGCAGTTCTTC. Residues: CASRGQLNEQFF.

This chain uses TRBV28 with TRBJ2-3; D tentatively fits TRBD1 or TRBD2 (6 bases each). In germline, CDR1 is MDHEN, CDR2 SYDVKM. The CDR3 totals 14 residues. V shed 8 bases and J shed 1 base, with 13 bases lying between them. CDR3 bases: TGTGCCAGCGGCGGGACATTAGGCACAGATACGCAGTATTTT. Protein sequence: CASGGTLGTDTQYF.

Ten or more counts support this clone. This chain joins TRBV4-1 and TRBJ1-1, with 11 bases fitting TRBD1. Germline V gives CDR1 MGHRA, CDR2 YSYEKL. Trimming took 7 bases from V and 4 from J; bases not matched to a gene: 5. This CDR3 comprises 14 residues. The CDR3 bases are TGCGCCAGCACCCGGACAGGGGGCGGCACTGAAGCTTTCTTT. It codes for CASTRTGGGTEAFF.

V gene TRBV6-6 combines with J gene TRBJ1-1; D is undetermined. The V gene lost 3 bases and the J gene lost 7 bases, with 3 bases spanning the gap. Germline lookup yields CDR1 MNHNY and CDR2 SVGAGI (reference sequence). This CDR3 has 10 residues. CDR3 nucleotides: TGTGCCAGCAGTTATGGTGAAGCTTTCTTT. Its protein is CASSYGEAFF.

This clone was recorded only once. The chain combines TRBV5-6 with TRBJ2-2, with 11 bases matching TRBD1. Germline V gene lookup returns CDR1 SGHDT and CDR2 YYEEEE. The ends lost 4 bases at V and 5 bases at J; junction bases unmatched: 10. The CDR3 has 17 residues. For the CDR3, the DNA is TGTGCCAGCAGCCCGGGACCGGGACAGGGGGTTACCGGGGAGCTGTTTTTT. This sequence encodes CASSPGPGQGVTGELFF.

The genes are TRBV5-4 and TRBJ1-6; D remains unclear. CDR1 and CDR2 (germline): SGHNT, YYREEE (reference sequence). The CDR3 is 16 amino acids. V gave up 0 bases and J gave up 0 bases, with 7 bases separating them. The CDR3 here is CASSLESPSYNSPLHF. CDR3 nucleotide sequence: TGTGCCAGCAGCTTGGAGAGTCCCTCCTATAATTCACCCCTCCACTTT.

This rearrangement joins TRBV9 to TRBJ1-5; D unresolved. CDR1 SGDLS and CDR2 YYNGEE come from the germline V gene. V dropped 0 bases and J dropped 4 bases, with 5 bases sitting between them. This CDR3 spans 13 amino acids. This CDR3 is CASSVAQNQPQHF. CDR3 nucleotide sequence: TGTGCCAGCAGCGTAGCTCAGAATCAGCCCCAGCATTTT.

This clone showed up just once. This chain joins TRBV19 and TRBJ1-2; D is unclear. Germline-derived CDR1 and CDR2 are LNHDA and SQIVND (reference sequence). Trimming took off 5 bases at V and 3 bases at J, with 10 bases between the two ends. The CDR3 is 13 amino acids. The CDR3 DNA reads TGTGCCAGTAGTGACTGGTCGGACTATGGCTACACCTTC. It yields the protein CASSDWSDYGYTF.

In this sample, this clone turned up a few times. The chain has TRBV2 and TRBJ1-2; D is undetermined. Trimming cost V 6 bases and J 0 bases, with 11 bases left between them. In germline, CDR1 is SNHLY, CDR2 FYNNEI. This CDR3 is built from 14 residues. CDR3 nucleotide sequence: TGTGCCAGCAGAGACTCACGCGCTAACTATGGCTACACCTTC. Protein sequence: CASRDSRANYGYTF. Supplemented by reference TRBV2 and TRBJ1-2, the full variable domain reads EPEVTQTPSHQVTQMGQEVILRCVPISNHLYFYWYRQILGQKVEFLVSFYNNEISEKSEIFDDQFSVERPDGSNFTLKIRSTKLEDSAMYFCASRDSRANYGYTFGSGTRLTVV.

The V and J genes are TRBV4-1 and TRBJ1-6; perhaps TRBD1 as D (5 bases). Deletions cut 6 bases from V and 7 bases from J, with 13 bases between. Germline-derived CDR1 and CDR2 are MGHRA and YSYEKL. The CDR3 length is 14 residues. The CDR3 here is CASRGDVGNSPLHF. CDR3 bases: TGCGCCAGCAGAGGGGATGTGGGAAATTCACCCCTCCACTTT.

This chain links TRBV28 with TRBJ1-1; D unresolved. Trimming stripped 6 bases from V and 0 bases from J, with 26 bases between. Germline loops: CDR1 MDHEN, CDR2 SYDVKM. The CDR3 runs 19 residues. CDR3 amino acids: CASSSILPWGNTMNTEAFF. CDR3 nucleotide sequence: TGTGCCAGCAGCTCAATCCTCCCCTGGGGAAATACTATGAACACTGAAGCTTTCTTT.

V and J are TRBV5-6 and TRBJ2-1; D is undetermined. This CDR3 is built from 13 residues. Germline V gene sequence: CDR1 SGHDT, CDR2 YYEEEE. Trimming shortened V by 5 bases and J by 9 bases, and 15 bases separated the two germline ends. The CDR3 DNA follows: TGTGCCAGCAGTTTCGATGTGGAGAGTGAGCAGTTCTTC. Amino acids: CASSFDVESEQFF.

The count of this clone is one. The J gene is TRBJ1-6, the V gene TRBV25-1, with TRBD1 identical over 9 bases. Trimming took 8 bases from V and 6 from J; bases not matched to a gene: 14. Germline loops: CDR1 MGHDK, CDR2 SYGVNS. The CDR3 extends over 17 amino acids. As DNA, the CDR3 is TGTGCCAGCTCCGAAACCGGGACAGGGACCGGTAATTCACCCCTCCACTTT. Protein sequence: CASSETGTGTGNSPLHF.

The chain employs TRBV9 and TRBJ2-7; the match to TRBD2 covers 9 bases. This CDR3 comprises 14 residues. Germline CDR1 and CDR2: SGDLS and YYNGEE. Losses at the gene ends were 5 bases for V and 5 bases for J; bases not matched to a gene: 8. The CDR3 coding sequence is TGTGCCAGCAGTTCTGGACTAGCGTGGGACGAGCAGTACTTC. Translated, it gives CASSSGLAWDEQYF.

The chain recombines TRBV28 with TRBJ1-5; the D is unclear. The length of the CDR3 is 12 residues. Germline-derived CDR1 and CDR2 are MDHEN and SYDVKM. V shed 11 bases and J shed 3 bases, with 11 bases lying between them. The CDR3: CAAEQYNQPQHF. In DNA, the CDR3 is TGTGCCGCGGAGCAGTACAATCAGCCCCAGCATTTT.

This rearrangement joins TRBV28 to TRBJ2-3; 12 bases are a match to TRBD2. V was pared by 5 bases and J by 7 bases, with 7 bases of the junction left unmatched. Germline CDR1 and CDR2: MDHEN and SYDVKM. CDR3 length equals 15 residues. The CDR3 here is CASSQTSGRANTQYF. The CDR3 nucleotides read TGTGCCAGCAGTCAGACTAGCGGGAGAGCAAATACGCAGTATTTT.

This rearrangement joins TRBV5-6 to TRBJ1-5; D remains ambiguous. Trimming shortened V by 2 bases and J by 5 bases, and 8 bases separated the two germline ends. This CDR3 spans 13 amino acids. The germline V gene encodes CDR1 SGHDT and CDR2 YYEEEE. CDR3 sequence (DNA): TGTGCCAGCAGCTTAGGGCTACATCAGCCCCAGCATTTT. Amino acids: CASSLGLHQPQHF. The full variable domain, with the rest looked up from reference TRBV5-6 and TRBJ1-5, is DAGVTQSPTHLIKTRGQQVTLRCSPKSGHDTVSWYQQALGQGPQFIFQYYEEEERQRGNFPDRFSGHQFPNYSSELNVNALLLGDSALYLCASSLGLHQPQHFGDGTRLSIL.

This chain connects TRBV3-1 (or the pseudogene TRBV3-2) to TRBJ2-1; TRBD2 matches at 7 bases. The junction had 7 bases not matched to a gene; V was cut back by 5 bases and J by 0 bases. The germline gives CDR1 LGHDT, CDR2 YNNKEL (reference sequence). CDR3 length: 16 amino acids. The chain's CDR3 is CASSTPERDSYNEQFF. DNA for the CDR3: TGTGCCAGCAGCACTCCGGAGCGGGACTCCTACAATGAGCAGTTCTTC.

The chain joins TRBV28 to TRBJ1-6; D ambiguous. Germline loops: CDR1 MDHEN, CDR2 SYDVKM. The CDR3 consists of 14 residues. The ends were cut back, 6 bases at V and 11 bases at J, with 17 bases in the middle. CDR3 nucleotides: TGTGCCAGCAGACCGACCGGAGATTTTACACCCCTCCACTTT. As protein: CASRPTGDFTPLHF.

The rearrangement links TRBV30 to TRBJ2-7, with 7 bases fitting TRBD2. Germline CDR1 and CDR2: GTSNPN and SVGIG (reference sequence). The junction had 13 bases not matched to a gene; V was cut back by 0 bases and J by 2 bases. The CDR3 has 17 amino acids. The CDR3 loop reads CAWSVWGRASGPYEQYF. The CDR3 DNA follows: TGTGCCTGGAGTGTATGGGGACGGGCTAGCGGTCCCTACGAGCAGTACTTC.